Below, one T cell receptor (beta chain) is given with its context. The antigen is undetermined. Sample-barcoded 5' priming and a J-beta primer mix drove a second PCR of roughly 6 to 12 cycles. Each of the samples gave a minimum of 2.5 million paired-end reads that contained CDR3. TCRdb fed the 5' RACE reads into MiXCR, producing one record per CDR3 protein. The top ten hold around a fifth of the sample, which has 850,000 to 1,000,000 distinct CDR3 sequences, roughly 51% seen once. The data belong to a study of blood T cells in healthy people across ages. Trimming cost V 6 bases and J 5 bases, with 17 bases left between them. This CDR3 is 14 amino acids long. Looked up from germline, CDR1 is SGHRS and CDR2 is YFSETQ. Study findings and constraints: Higher diversity and more naive CD4+ cells were features of long-lived donors, compared to aged donors. Changes seen in expanded clonotypes were possibly confounded by donor CMV status left unknown.

V gene TRBV5-1 combines with J gene TRBJ1-1; D is unresolved. The sequenced sample was blood. The receptor comes from a woman aged 60-75 years in good health. The CDR3, as DNA: TGCGCCAGCACTGATCCGAGTGGTAGGACTGAAGCTTTCTTT. Amino acids: CASTDPSGRTEAFF.